Presented here are 28 T cell receptor beta chains from one specimen sequenced in a study of blood T cell repertoires in COVID-19. Sequencing used immunoSEQ multiplex PCR; TCRdb keeps in-frame clones, though not all of them. The table records 100,000 to 130,000 clones, 60% to 85% of them present only once. Sequencing was carried out using peripheral blood. Receptors originate from a woman aged 40 to 49 with acute or convalescent COVID-19.

The chain joins TRBV27 to TRBJ1-1; no definite D call. Deletions cut 3 bases from V and 1 base from J, with 9 bases between. Germline V gene data show CDR1 as MNHEY and CDR2 as SMNVEV (reference sequence). The CDR3 length is 14 residues. The CDR3 DNA reads as TGTGCCAGCAGTTTGCGGGCCCCGAACACTGAAGCTTTCTTT. Translation gives CASSLRAPNTEAFF.

This clone has just a few counts. The gene calls are TRBV6-1 and TRBJ1-3; 10 bases match TRBD1. There are 20 residues in the CDR3. Germline CDR1 and CDR2: MNHNS and SASEGT. Losses at the gene ends were 0 bases for V and 1 base for J; bases not matched to a gene: 12. CDR3 nucleotides: TGTGCCAGCAGTGAAGCGGGGTTGAGGGGGACAGGGGTATCTGGAAACACCATATATTTT. Protein sequence: CASSEAGLRGTGVSGNTIYF.

The rearrangement joins TRBV3-1 (or the pseudogene TRBV3-2) to TRBJ1-1; a possible D gene is TRBD1 (6 bases). The length of the CDR3 is 14 residues. V lost 2 bases and J 7 bases, leaving 14 bases between the germline ends. Germline CDR1 and CDR2: LGHDT and YNNKEL (reference sequence). CDR3 DNA sequence: TGTGCCAGCAGCCAAAAAAGTGAGACAGGTGAAGCTTTCTTT. The encoded protein is CASSQKSETGEAFF.

The chain joins TRBV11-3 to TRBJ2-4; TRBD2 matches 7 bases. The germline gives CDR1 SGHNT, CDR2 YENEEA. This CDR3 has 12 residues. The junction had 3 bases not matched to a gene; V was cut back by 1 base and J by 12 bases. The CDR3 DNA sequence: TGTGCCAGCAGCTTAGGGAGCGGGGATCAGTACTTC. As protein: CASSLGSGDQYF.

V is TRBV12-5 and J is TRBJ2-5, with 8 positions matching TRBD2. Germline lookup yields CDR1 LGHNT and CDR2 FRNRAP. The V segment lost 1 base and the J segment 7 bases; nucleotides outside the gene matches: 8. This CDR3 comprises 15 residues. CDR3 in DNA: TGTGCTAGTGGTTTGGGAGCGGGGGCCCAGGGGACCCAGTACTTC. As protein: CASGLGAGAQGTQYF.

This rearrangement joins TRBV9 to TRBJ2-7; 9 bases line up with TRBD1. Germline V gene sequence: CDR1 SGDLS, CDR2 YYNGEE. Unmatched junction bases numbered 7, after V lost 0 bases and J lost 6 bases. The CDR3 extends over 15 amino acids. The CDR3 DNA reads TGTGCCAGCAGCGTAGGAGGGACAGGGAGAAGCGAGCAGTACTTC. It codes for CASSVGGTGRSEQYF.

This rearrangement joins TRBV5-6 to TRBJ1-6; unclear D gene. CDR3 length equals 14 residues. Trimming left V 0 bases short and J 8 bases short, with 9 bases between. Germline CDR1 is SGHDT and CDR2 is YYEEEE. The CDR3 here is CASSLGGFDSPLHF. DNA for the CDR3: TGTGCCAGCAGCTTGGGAGGGTTTGATTCACCCCTCCACTTT.

The J gene is TRBJ2-5, the V gene TRBV9, with D possibly TRBD1 on 6 matching bases. The CDR3 spans 16 residues. CDR1 and CDR2 from the germline V gene are SGDLS and YYNGEE. Trimming removed 4 bases at V and 1 base at J, with 17 bases between. For the CDR3, the DNA is TGTGCCAGCAGCCCGGGGAATTCAGGGGTCCAAGAGACCCAGTACTTC. Its translation is CASSPGNSGVQETQYF.

This clone was seen only a few times. Different DNA sequences within this sample yield the same CDR3. The J gene is TRBJ1-2, the V gene TRBV28, with 7 bases aligning to TRBD1. After removal of 6 bases from V and 2 bases from J, the junction contained 3 bases not matched to a gene. The CDR3 is made up of 13 amino acids. CDR1 is MDHEN and CDR2 is SYDVKM in the germline V gene. CDR3 amino acids: CASRPTGNYGYTF. The CDR3 nucleotides are TGTGCCAGCAGGCCGACAGGGAACTATGGCTACACCTTC.

This chain joins TRBV4-2 and TRBJ2-7; D remains ambiguous. The CDR3 covers 14 residues. Germline CDR1 reads LGHNA; CDR2 reads YNFKEQ. V shed 0 bases and J shed 1 base, with 7 bases lying between them. Here the CDR3 reads CASSQDTDSYEQYF. In DNA form, the CDR3 reads TGTGCCAGCAGCCAAGATACAGATTCCTACGAGCAGTACTTC.

The V gene is TRBV9, the J gene TRBJ2-1; TRBD1 aligns across 8 bases. CDR3 length: 15 amino acids. V was clipped by 4 bases and J by 0 bases; unmatched bases: 3. Germline V CDR1 and CDR2: SGDLS, YYNGEE. CDR3 sequence reads: CASSRTGSSYNEQFF. The CDR3 DNA follows: TGTGCCAGCAGCCGGACAGGGAGCTCCTACAATGAGCAGTTCTTC.

The chain couples TRBV5-1 to TRBJ2-1; 11 nucleotides align to TRBD1. The CDR3 length is 16 residues. Germline CDR1 is SGHRS and CDR2 is YFSETQ. V shed 5 bases and J 6 bases; nucleotides not matched to a gene: 10. The CDR3: CASSTGTGGFGNEQFF. The CDR3 nucleotides read TGCGCCAGCAGTACCGGGACAGGGGGGTTCGGCAATGAGCAGTTCTTC.

Here the CDR3 DNA reads TGTGCCTGGAGTGCTCAGACACTGGGACAGGGGGGCACTGAAGCTTTCTTT. Translation: CAWSAQTLGQGGTEAFF. The chain has TRBV30 and TRBJ1-1, with 11 bases lining up with TRBD1. The CDR3 runs 17 residues. Looked up from germline, CDR1 is GTSNPN and CDR2 is SVGIG (reference sequence). The V and J ends lost 1 base and 4 bases, in that order; junction bases with no gene match: 11.

The rearrangement links TRBV2 to TRBJ2-5; TRBD2 matches at 12 bases. The CDR3 is 15 residues long. J gave up 2 bases and V 5 bases, and 3 bases lay outside the gene matches. Germline CDR1 is SNHLY and CDR2 is FYNNEI. Here the CDR3 reads CASSLLAGGQETQYF. In DNA, the CDR3 is TGTGCCAGCAGTCTACTAGCGGGGGGTCAAGAGACCCAGTACTTC.

V gene TRBV6-1 combines with J gene TRBJ2-1, with D tentatively TRBD2 (5 bases). The germline V and J ends were trimmed by 3 bases and 6 bases, with 18 bases remaining between them. The germline V gene encodes CDR1 MNHNS and CDR2 SASEGT. CDR3 length: 16 amino acids. Here the CDR3 DNA reads TGTGCCAGCAGTGACCATGTTGCGAGCGCGGGCAATGAGCAGTTCTTC. Protein: CASSDHVASAGNEQFF.

In this sample, this clone turned up a few times. V usage is TRBV7-9 and J usage is TRBJ2-2; D perhaps matches TRBD1 (6 bases). Trimming left V 5 bases short and J 4 bases short, with 11 bases between. The germline CDR1 and CDR2 sequences are SEHNR and FQNEAQ (reference sequence). The CDR3 spans 14 residues. This CDR3 is CASSRTEITGELFF. The DNA for the CDR3 is TGTGCCAGCAGCCGGACAGAGATCACCGGGGAGCTGTTTTTT.

The genes are TRBV5-1 and TRBJ1-5; TRBD1 might be the D (5 bases). CDR1 and CDR2 from the germline V gene are SGHRS and YFSETQ. This CDR3 comprises 15 residues. Trimming pared 5 bases from V and 0 bases from J, leaving 12 bases between. This CDR3 reads CASRPGLNSNQPQHF. CDR3 in DNA: TGCGCCAGCAGGCCGGGACTGAATAGCAATCAGCCCCAGCATTTT.

The chain combines TRBV6-2 or TRBV6-3 with TRBJ1-1; D is ambiguous. The V end was cut by 5 bases, the J end by 10 bases, with 20 bases between. Germline V gene data show CDR1 as MNHEY and CDR2 as SVGEGT. The CDR3 totals 14 residues. This chain's CDR3 is CASSVTSYPEGAFF. The CDR3 DNA follows: TGTGCCAGCAGTGTCACAAGTTACCCGGAGGGAGCTTTCTTT.

The chain uses TRBV29-1 and TRBJ2-2; 9 nucleotides agree with TRBD1. This CDR3 is built from 16 residues. The trim removed 3 bases at V and 5 bases at J, leaving 10 bases unmatched. The germline V gene encodes CDR1 SQVTM and CDR2 ANQGSEA. As DNA, the CDR3 is TGCAGCGTTGACGTCCCAGGACAGGGGAGGACCGGGGAGCTGTTTTTT. Protein: CSVDVPGQGRTGELFF.

CDR3 protein: CASSASAGGSANGYTF. The CDR3 bases are TGTGCCAGCAGCGCCTCGGCAGGGGGCAGTGCTAATGGCTACACCTTC. This sequence joins TRBV7-9 and TRBJ1-2, with 8 bases that match TRBD1. The V gene's germline CDR1 is SEHNR and CDR2 FQNEAQ (reference sequence). There are 16 residues in the CDR3. V lost 5 bases and J lost 6; bases outside the gene matches: 14.

The rearrangement uses TRBV12-3 or TRBV12-4 and TRBJ2-7, with D tentatively TRBD1 (5 bases). The CDR3 is 13 amino acids. The V end lost 6 bases, the J end lost 5 bases, and 14 bases lay between the germline ends. CDR3 protein: CASSPRGWDEQYF. CDR3 nucleotides: TGTGCCAGCAGCCCAAGGGGATGGGACGAGCAGTACTTC.

The V and J genes are TRBV5-6 and TRBJ1-6, with 8 nucleotides matching TRBD1. The CDR3 totals 16 residues. Germline values: CDR1 SGHDT, CDR2 YYEEEE. V trimming: 3 bases; J trimming: 7 bases; junction bases outside the gene matches: 9. The DNA of the CDR3 is TGTGCCAGCAGCTCGCCCTCAGGGGGCTTAAATTCACCCCTCCACTTT. Translated, it gives CASSSPSGGLNSPLHF.

The chain combines TRBV5-6 with TRBJ1-2; 10 bases align to TRBD1. Germline CDR1 reads SGHDT; CDR2 reads YYEEEE. The CDR3 spans 16 residues. V lost 2 bases, J lost 4 bases, and 8 bases stayed unmatched. In nucleotides, the CDR3 is TGTGCCAGCAGCTTTGCGGCGGGACAGGGGACCTATGGCTACACCTTC. This sequence encodes CASSFAAGQGTYGYTF.

The chain joins TRBV2 to TRBJ2-1, with D hard to call. V was trimmed by 7 bases and J by 1 base, leaving 14 bases between them. The germline V gene has CDR1 SNHLY and CDR2 FYNNEI. The CDR3 has 15 amino acids. The CDR3 reads CASKPQVGSYNEQFF. In DNA, the CDR3 is TGTGCCAGCAAACCCCAGGTCGGTTCCTACAATGAGCAGTTCTTC.

The rearrangement joins TRBV10-3 to TRBJ1-1; D is possibly TRBD1 (6 bases). The V gene lost 10 bases and the J gene lost 4 bases, with 22 bases spanning the gap. The germline V gene has CDR1 ENHRY and CDR2 SYGVKD. The CDR3 totals 15 residues. CDR3 bases: TGTGCCACTCTCAACTCGGGGGGCTTGGGCACTGAAGCTTTCTTT. The encoded protein is CATLNSGGLGTEAFF.

The chain combines TRBV7-9 with TRBJ1-2, with D tentatively TRBD1 (5 bases). V was pared by 5 bases and J by 8 bases, with 27 bases between. Germline assignment: CDR1 SEHNR and CDR2 FQNEAQ (reference sequence). CDR3 length equals 17 residues. As DNA, the CDR3 is TGTGCCAGCAGCCCACATACTGTAGACAGAGGCCTGTCGGGCTACACCTTC. Its protein is CASSPHTVDRGLSGYTF.

The chain is built from TRBV27 and TRBJ2-7; the match to TRBD1 covers 9 bases. The CDR3 loop spans 15 amino acids. V lost 6 bases and J lost 1; bases outside the gene matches: 7. Germline CDR1 reads MNHEY; CDR2 reads SMNVEV (reference sequence). The CDR3 DNA reads as TGTGCCAGCAGGGAAGACAGGGGGTATTCCTACGAGCAGTACTTC. Amino acid sequence: CASREDRGYSYEQYF.

This clone turned up a few times. The chain recombines TRBV12-3 or TRBV12-4 with TRBJ1-2; tentative D call: TRBD1 (6 bases). The CDR3 consists of 13 residues. The V end was cut by 5 bases, the J end by 8 bases, with 15 bases between. Here the CDR3 DNA reads TGTGCCAGCAGTCCAACAGGGTATTCCGGCTACACCTTC. Protein sequence: CASSPTGYSGYTF.